The subject of this entry is one TCR beta chain. Its antigen is unidentified. In the same sample, other DNA sequences code for this CDR3. Adult Caucasians living in Nashville, Tennessee made up all of the donors. There are 15 residues in the CDR3. The V and J ends lost 5 bases and 0 bases, in that order; junction bases with no gene match: 3. From germline, CDR1 is SGHTA and CDR2 FQGNSA. The record originates from a study of shared clonotypes between healthy human individuals. The deep-level immunoSEQ assay was used. Genomic DNA belonging to each subset was distributed in equal measure over several immunoSEQ plates. Assay used: immunoSEQ multiplex PCR; TCRdb lists only in-frame clones, some missing. Among 520,000 or so clones, 79% were seen once, and the ten largest hold 10% to 15%. Points from the study as a whole: Exclusively blood specimens were collected; tissue repertoires likely differ.

The V call is TRBV7-2, the J call TRBJ2-7; 11 bases are shared with TRBD2. This receptor was taken from a woman aged 40-49 years in good health. Some clones in this sample may be carry-over from other donors' samples. The sample was PBMCs. The CDR3 loop reads CASSLGTSGSYEQYF. The CDR3 nucleotides are TGTGCCAGCAGCCTAGGGACTAGCGGCTCCTACGAGCAGTACTTC.